The 6 T cell receptor beta chains reported below all come from one sample, sequenced in a study of cytomegalovirus exposure and HLA in healthy donors. TCRdb's table, derived via immunoSEQ multiplex PCR, lists solely in-frame clones and lacks some. The sample includes fewer than 200,000 clones, roughly 86% of them seen just once. Sample: PBMCs. The receptors shown here come from a man aged 18 to 30 in good health and CMV-seropositive.

This sequence joins TRBV6-1 and TRBJ2-7; 12 positions match TRBD2. The CDR3 contains 14 residues. Germline CDR1 is MNHNS and CDR2 is SASEGT. Trimming removed 3 bases from V and 4 bases from J; junction bases left unmatched: 1. The CDR3 here is CASSETSGRYEQYF. CDR3 DNA: TGTGCCAGCAGTGAGACTAGCGGGAGATACGAGCAGTACTTC.

This clone was seen more than once but under ten times. The rearrangement uses TRBV19 and TRBJ1-5; D perhaps matches TRBD1 (5 bases). CDR3 size: 15 residues. The germline V and J ends were trimmed by 7 bases and 6 bases, with 19 bases remaining between them. Germline assignment: CDR1 LNHDA and CDR2 SQIVND (reference sequence). The CDR3 region is CASTRFGAGAQPQHF. CDR3 coding DNA: TGTGCCAGTACCCGCTTTGGGGCTGGGGCTCAGCCCCAGCATTTT.

The chain combines TRBV7-8 with TRBJ2-3; tentative D call: TRBD2 (6 bases). From germline, CDR1 is SGHVS and CDR2 FQNEAQ. The V end was cut by 1 base, the J end by 3 bases, with 11 bases between. The CDR3 spans 15 residues. CDR3 sequence (DNA): TGTGCCAGCAGCTTAGGGACGGCGGGGACAGATACGCAGTATTTT. Its translation: CASSLGTAGTDTQYF.

The rearrangement links TRBV18 to TRBJ1-1; D may be TRBD1 (5 bases). Germline V gives CDR1 KGHSH, CDR2 LQKENI. This CDR3 region has 15 residues. V shed 2 bases and J shed 3 bases, with 13 bases lying between them. In nucleotides, the CDR3 is TGTGCCAGCTCACCAAGGCGCGGGGCTTACACTGAAGCTTTCTTT. Encoded protein: CASSPRRGAYTEAFF.

The rearrangement uses TRBV11-2 and TRBJ2-1; TRBD2 matches at 7 bases. Germline V gene lookup returns CDR1 SGHAT and CDR2 FQNNGV. The CDR3 extends over 14 amino acids. J was trimmed by 5 bases and V by 3 bases; bases with no gene match: 4. The chain's CDR3 is CASSLGLADNEQFF. As DNA, the CDR3 is TGTGCCAGCAGCTTGGGTCTAGCGGACAATGAGCAGTTCTTC.

The CDR3 here is CASSLQGMGEQYF. DNA of the CDR3: TGTGCCAGCAGTCTACAGGGTATGGGCGAGCAGTACTTC. The chain employs TRBV27 and TRBJ2-7, with a tentative D call TRBD1 (6 bases). Germline V CDR1 and CDR2: MNHEY, SMNVEV (reference sequence). The CDR3 covers 13 residues. V dropped 5 bases and J dropped 6 bases, with 14 bases sitting between them.